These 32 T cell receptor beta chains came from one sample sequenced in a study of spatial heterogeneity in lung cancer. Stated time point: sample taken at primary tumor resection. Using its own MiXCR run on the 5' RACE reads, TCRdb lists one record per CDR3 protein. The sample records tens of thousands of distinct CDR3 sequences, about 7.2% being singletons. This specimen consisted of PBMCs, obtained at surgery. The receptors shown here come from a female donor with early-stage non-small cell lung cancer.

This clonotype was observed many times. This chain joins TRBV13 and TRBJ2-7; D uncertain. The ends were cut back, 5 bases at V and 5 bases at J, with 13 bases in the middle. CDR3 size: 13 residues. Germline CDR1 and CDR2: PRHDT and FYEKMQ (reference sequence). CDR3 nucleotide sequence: TGTGCCAGCAGCCTCCTTTCCCAGGACGAGCAGTACTTC. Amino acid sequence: CASSLLSQDEQYF.

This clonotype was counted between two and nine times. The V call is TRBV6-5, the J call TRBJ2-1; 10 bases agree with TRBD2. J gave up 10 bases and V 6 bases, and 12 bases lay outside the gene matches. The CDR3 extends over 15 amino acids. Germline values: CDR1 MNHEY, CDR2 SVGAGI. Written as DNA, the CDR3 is TGTGCCAGCAGGAGCGGGGGGATAGCGGGAGGAGAGCAGTTCTTC. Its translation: CASRSGGIAGGEQFF.

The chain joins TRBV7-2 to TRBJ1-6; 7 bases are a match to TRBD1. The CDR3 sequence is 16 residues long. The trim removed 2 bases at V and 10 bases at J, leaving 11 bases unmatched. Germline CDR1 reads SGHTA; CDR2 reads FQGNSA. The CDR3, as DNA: TGTGCCAGCAGCTTACTAGGGACAGTAGCTGGGTCACCCCTCCACTTT. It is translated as CASSLLGTVAGSPLHF.

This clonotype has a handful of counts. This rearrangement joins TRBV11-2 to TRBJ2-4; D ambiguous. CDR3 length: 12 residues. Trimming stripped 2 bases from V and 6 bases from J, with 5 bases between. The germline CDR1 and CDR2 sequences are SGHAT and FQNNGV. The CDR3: CASSLYTNIQYF. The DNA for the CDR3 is TGTGCCAGCAGCTTATACACAAACATTCAGTACTTC.

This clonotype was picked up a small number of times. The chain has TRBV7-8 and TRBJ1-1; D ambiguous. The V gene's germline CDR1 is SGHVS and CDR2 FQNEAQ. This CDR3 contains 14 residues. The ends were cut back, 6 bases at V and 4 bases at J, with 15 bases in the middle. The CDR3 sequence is CASRMVNAPTEAFF. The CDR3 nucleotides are TGTGCCAGCAGGATGGTGAACGCGCCCACTGAAGCTTTCTTT.

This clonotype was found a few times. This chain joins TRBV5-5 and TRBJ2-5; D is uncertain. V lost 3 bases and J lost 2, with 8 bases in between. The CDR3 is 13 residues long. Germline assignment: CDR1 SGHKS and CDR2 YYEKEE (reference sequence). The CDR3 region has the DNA TGTGCCAGCAGCTCGGCAGCTCAAGAGACCCAGTACTTC. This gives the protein CASSSAAQETQYF.

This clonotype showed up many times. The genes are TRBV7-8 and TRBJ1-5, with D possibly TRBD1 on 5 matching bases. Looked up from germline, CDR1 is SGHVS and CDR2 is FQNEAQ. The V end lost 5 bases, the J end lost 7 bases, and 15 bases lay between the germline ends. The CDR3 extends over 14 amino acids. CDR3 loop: CASSDLGAVQPQHF. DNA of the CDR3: TGTGCCAGCAGCGACCTTGGGGCTGTGCAGCCCCAGCATTTT.

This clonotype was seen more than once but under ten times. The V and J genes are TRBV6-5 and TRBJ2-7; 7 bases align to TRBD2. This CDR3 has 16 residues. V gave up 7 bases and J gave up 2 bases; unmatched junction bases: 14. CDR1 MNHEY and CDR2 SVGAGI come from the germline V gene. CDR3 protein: CASTLSGGSGAYEQYF. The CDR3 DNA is TGTGCCAGCACCCTCTCGGGCGGGAGTGGGGCCTACGAGCAGTACTTC.

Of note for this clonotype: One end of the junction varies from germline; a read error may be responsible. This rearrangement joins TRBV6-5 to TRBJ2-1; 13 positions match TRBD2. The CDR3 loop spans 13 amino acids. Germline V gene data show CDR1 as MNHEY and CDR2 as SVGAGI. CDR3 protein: CASSYSGLAGKLF. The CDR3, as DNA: TGTGCCAGCAGTTACTCGGGACTAGCGGGGAAGCTCTTC.

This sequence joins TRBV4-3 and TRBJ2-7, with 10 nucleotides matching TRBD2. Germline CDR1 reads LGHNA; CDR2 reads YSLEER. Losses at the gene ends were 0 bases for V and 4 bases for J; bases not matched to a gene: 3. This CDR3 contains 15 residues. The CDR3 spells CASSQETSGIYEQYF. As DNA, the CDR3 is TGCGCCAGCAGCCAAGAAACTAGCGGGATTTACGAGCAGTACTTC.

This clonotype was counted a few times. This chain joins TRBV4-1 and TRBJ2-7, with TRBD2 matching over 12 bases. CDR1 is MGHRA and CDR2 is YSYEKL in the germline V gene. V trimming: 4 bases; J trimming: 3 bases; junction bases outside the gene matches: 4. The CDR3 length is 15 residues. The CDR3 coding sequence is TGCGCCAGCAGCCTTCGGACTAGCGGGATCTACGAGCAGTACTTC. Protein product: CASSLRTSGIYEQYF.

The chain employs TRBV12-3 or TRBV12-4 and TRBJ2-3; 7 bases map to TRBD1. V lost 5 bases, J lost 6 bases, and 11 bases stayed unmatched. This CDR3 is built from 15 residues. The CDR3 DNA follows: TGTGCCAGCAGTGAACGCAGGACAGGCCCCGATACGCAGTATTTT. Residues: CASSERRTGPDTQYF.

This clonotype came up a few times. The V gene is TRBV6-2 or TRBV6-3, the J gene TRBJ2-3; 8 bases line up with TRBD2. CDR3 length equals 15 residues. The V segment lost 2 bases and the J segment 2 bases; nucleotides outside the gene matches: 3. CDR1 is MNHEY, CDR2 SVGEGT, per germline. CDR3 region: CASSYGLATTDTQYF. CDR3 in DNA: TGTGCCAGCAGTTACGGACTAGCCACCACAGATACGCAGTATTTT.

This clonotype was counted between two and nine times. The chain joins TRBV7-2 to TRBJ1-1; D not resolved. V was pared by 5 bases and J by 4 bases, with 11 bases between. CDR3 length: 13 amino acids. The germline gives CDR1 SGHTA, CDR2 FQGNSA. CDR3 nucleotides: TGTGCCAGCAGCGCTTTCTTGGCCACTGAAGCTTTCTTT. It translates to CASSAFLATEAFF. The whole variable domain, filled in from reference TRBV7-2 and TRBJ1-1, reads GAGVSQSPSNKVTEKGKDVELRCDPISGHTALYWYRQSLGQGLEFLIYFQGNSAPDKSGLPSDRFSAERTGGSVSTLTIQRTQQEDSAVYLCASSAFLATEAFFGQGTRLTVV.

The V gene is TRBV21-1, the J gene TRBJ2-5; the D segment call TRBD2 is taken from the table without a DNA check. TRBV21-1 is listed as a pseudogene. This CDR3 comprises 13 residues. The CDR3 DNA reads TGTGCCAGCAGCCGGGACTCTTCCGAGACCCAGTACTTC. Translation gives CASSRDSSETQYF.

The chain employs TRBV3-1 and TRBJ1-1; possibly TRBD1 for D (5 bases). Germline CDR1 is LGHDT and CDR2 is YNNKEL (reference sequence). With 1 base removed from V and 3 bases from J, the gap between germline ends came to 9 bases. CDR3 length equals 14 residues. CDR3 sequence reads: CASSQVTGYTEAFF. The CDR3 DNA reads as TGTGCCAGCAGCCAAGTAACAGGCTACACTGAAGCTTTCTTT.

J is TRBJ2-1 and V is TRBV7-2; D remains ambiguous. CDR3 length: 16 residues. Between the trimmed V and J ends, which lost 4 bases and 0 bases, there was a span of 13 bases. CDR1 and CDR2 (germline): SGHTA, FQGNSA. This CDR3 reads CASSSSSGGSYNEQFF. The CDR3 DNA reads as TGTGCCAGCAGCTCGTCTAGTGGCGGCTCCTACAATGAGCAGTTCTTC.

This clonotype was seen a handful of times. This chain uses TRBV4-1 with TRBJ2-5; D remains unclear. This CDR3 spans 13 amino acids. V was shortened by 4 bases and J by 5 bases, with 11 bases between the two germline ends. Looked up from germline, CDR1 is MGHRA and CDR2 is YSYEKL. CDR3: CASSPWLGETQYF. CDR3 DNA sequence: TGCGCCAGCAGCCCTTGGTTGGGGGAGACCCAGTACTTC.

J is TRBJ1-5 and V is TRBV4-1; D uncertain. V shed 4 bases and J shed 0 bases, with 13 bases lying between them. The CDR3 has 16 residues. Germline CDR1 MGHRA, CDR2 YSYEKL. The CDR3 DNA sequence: TGCGCCAGCAGCCCGTCGTCGGGAACTAGCAATCAGCCCCAGCATTTT. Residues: CASSPSSGTSNQPQHF.

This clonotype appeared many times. The CDR3 sequence is CASSSGQANTEAFF. For the CDR3, the DNA is TGCGCCAGCAGTTCGGGACAGGCGAACACTGAAGCTTTCTTT. The chain uses TRBV5-1 and TRBJ1-1; 8 bases are shared with TRBD1. The CDR3 has 14 residues. CDR1 is SGHRS and CDR2 is YFSETQ in the germline V gene. Germline trimming cut 5 bases from V and 1 base from J; bases unmatched to any gene: 4. Supplemented by reference TRBV5-1 and TRBJ1-1, the full variable domain reads KAGVTQTPRYLIKTRGQQVTLSCSPISGHRSVSWYQQTPGQGLQFLFEYFSETQRNKGNFPGRFSGRQFSNSRSEMNVSTLELGDSALYLCASSSGQANTEAFFGQGTRLTVV.

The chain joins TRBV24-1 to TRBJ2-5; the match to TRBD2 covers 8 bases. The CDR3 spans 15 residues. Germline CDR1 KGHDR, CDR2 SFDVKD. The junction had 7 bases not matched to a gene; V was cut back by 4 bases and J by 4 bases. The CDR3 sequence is CATSEGLGGRETQYF. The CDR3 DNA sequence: TGTGCCACCAGTGAGGGACTAGGGGGACGAGAGACCCAGTACTTC.

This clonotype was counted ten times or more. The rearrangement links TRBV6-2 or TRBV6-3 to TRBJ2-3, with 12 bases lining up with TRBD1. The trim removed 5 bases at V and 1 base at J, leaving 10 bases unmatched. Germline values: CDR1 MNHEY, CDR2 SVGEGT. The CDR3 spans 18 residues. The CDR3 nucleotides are TGTGCCAGCAGTCCTCGTCCCGGGACAGGGGGCGGCACAGATACGCAGTATTTT. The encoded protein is CASSPRPGTGGGTDTQYF.

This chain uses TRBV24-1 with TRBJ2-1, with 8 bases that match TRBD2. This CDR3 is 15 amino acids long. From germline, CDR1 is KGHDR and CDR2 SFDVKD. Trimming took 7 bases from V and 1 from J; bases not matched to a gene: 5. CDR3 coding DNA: TGTGCCACCAGCCCTACTAGCGGATCCTACAATGAGCAGTTCTTC. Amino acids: CATSPTSGSYNEQFF.

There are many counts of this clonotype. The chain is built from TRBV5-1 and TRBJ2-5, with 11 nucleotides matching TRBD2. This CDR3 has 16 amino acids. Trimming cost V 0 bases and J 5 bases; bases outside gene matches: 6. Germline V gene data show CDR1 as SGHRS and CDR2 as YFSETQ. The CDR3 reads CASSLAQLAGGETQYF. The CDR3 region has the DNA TGCGCCAGCAGCTTGGCCCAGTTAGCGGGAGGGGAGACCCAGTACTTC.

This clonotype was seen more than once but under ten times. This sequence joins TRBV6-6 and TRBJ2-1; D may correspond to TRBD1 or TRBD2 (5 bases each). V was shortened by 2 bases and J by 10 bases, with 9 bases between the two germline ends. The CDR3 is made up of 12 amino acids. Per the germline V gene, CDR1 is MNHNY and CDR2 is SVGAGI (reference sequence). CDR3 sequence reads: CASSYLGTEQFF. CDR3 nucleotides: TGTGCCAGCAGTTACCTAGGGACGGAGCAGTTCTTC.

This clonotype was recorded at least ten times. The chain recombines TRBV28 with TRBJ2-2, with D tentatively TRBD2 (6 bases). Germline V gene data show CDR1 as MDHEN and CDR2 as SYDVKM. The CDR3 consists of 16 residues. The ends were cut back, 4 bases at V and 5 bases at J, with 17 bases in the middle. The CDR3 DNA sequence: TGTGCCAGCAGTTCCCATCCGACTAGTATTACCGGGGAGCTGTTTTTT. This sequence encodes CASSSHPTSITGELFF.

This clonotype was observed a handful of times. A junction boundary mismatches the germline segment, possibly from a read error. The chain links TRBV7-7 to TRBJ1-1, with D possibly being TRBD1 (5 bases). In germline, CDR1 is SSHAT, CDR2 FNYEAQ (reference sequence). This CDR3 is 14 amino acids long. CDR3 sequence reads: CASSQGWGNTEAFF. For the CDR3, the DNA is TGTGCTAGCAGCCAGGGATGGGGGAACACTGAAGCTTTCTTT.

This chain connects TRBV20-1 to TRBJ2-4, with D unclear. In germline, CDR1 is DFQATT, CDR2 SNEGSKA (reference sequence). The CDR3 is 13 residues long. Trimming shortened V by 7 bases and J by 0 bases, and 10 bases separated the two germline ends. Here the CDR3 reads CSGYALAKNIQYF. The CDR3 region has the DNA TGCAGTGGATACGCCCTAGCCAAAAACATTCAGTACTTC.

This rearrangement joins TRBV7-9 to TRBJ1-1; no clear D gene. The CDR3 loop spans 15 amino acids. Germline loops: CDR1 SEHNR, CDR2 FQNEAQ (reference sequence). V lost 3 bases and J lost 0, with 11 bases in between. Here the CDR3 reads CASSLYAHLNTEAFF. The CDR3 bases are TGTGCCAGCAGCTTGTATGCCCACTTGAACACTGAAGCTTTCTTT.

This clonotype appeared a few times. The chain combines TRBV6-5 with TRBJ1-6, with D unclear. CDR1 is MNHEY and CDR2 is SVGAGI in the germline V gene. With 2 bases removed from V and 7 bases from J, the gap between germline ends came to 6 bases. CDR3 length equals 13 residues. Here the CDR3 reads CASSYGRNSPLHF. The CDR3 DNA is TGTGCCAGCAGTTACGGTCGGAATTCACCCCTCCACTTT.

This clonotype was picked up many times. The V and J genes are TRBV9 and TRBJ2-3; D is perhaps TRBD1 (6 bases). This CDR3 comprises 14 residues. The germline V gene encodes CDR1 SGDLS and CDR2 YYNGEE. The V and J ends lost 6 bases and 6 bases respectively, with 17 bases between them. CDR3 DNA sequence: TGTGCCAGCACGGACGGGACAAGTTTTGATACGCAGTATTTT. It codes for CASTDGTSFDTQYF.

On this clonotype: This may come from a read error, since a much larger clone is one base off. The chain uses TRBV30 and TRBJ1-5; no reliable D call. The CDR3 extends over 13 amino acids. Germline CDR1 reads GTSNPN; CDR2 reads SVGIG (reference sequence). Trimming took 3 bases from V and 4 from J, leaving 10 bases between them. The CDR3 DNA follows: TGTGCCTGGAGCCTTGGCGGGAATCAGCCCCAGCATTTT. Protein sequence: CAWSLGGNQPQHF.